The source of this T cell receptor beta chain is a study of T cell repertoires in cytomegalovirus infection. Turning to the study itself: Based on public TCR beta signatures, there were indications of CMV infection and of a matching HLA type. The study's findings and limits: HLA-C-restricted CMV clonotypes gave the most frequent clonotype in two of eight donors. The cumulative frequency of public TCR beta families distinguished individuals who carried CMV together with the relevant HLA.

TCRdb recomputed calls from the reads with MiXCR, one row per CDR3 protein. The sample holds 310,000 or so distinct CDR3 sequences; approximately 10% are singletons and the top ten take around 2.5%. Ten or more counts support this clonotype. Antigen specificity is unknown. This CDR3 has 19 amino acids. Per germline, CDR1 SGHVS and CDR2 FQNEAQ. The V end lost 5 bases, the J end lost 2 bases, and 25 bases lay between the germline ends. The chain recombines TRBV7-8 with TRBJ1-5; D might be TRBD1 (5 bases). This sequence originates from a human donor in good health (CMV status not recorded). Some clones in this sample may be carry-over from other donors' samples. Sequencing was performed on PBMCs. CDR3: CASSPIGARTTWGNQPQHF. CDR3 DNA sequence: TGTGCCAGCAGCCCCATAGGAGCTCGGACAACATGGGGCAATCAGCCCCAGCATTTT.